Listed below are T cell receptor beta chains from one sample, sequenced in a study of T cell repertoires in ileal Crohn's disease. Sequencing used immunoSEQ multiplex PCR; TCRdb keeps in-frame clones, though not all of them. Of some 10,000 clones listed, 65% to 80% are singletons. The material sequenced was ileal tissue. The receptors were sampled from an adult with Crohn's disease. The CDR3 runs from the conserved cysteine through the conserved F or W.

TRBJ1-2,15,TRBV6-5,CASSVNLDRRDGYTF
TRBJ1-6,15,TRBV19,CASRQPGQAYSPLHF
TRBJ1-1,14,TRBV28,CASSLGSLNTEAFF
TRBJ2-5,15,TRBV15,CATSPGRGNQETQYF
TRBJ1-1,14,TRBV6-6,CASTPTGLNTEAFF
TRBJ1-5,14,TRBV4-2,CASTQGTGFQPQHF
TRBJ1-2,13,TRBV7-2,CASSLGARGGYTF
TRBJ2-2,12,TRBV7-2,CASNQEAGELFF
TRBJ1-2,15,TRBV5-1,CASSLAVGVDYGYTF
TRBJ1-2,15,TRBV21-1,CASSNNRRTKNGYTF
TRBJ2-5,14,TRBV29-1,CSVGVGRRQETQYF
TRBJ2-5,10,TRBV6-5,CASSYPVQYF
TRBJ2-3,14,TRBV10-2,CASSETRSADTQYF
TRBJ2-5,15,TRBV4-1,CASSHAGTIEETQYF
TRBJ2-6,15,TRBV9,CASSVEALGANVLTF
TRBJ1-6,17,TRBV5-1,CASSLAAGSSYNSPLHF
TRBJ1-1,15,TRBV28,CASSLRTGVNTEAFF
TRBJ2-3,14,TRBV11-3,CASSLSSVADTQYF
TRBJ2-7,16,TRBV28,CASSLGWGGASYEQYF
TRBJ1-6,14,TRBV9,CASSVRRENSPLHF
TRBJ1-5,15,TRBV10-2,CATSRYGDFNQPQHF
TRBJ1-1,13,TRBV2,CASSELENTEAFF
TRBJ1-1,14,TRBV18,CASSLGQGNTEAFF
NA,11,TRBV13,CASSFSYEQYF
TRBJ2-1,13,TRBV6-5,CASSLHETNEQFF
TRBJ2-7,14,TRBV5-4,CASSLALERDEQYF
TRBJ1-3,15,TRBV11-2,CASSDRQGKGNTIYF
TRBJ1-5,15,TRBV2,CASSGSQGVGGSQHF
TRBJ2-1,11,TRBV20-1,CSDGSYNEQFF
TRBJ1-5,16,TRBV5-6,CASSLNLDSLNQPQHF
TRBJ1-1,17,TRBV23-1,CASSQVRDSLMNTEAFF
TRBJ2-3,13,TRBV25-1,CASSESQVNTQYF
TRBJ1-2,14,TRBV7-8,CASSSEDSPYGYTF
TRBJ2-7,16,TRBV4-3,CASSQGGGHPWDEQYF
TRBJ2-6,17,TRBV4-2,CASSQVGGLTGANVLTF
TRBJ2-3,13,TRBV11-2,CASLSSGTDTQYF
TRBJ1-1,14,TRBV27,CASSLVGQGGMAFF
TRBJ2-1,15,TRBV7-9,CASSLGRGLYNEQFF
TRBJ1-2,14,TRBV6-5,CASSPLGGFSGYTF
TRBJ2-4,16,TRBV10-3,CAISGGQTLAKNIQYF
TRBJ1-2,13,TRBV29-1,CSVEPDRDYGYTF
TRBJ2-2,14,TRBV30,CAWKGGGYTGELFF
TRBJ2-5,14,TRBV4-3,CASSQDPREETQYF
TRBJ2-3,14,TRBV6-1,CASSVPTSVDTQYF
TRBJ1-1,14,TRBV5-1,CASSQQGMNTEAFF
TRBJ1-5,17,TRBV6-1,CASSERGTQWGNQPQHF
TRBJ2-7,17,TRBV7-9,CASSSYGPTSGNKARYF
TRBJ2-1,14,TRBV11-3,CASSLAGAYNEQFF
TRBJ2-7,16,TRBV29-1,CSVGDRAAGASYEQYF
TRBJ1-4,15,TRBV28,CASSLGQSSNEKLFF
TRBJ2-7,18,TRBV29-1,CSVDLPAGADREIVEQYF